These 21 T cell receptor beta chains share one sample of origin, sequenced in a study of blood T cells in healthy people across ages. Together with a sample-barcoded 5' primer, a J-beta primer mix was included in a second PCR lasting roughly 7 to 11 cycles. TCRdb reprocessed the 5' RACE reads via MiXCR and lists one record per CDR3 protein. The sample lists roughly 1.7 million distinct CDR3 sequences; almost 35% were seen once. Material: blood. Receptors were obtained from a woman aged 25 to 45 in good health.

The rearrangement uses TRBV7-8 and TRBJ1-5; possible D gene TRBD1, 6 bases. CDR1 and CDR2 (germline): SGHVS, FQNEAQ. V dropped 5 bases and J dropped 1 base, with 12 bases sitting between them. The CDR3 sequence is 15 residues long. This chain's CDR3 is CASSPGDSSNQPQHF. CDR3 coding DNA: TGTGCCAGCAGCCCAGGGGACTCAAGCAATCAGCCCCAGCATTTT.

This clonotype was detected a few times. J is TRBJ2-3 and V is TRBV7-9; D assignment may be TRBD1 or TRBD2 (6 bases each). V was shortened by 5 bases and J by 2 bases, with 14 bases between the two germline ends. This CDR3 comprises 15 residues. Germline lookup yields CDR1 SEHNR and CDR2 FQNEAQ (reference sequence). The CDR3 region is CASSPTGADTDTQYF. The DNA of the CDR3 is TGTGCCAGCAGCCCTACGGGGGCTGACACAGATACGCAGTATTTT.

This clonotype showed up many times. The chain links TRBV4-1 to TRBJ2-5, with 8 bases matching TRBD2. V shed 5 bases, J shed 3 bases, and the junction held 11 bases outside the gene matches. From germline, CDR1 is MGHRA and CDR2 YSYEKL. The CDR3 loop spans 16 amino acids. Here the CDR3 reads CASSARGGGLEETQYF. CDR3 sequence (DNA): TGCGCCAGCAGCGCCCGCGGCGGGGGGCTAGAAGAGACCCAGTACTTC.

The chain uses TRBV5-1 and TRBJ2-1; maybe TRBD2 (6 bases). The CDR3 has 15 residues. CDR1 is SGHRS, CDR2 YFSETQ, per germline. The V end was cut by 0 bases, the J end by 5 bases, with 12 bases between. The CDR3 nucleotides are TGCGCCAGCAGCTTGGTGGTAGCGGCCCACAATGAGCAGTTCTTC. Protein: CASSLVVAAHNEQFF.

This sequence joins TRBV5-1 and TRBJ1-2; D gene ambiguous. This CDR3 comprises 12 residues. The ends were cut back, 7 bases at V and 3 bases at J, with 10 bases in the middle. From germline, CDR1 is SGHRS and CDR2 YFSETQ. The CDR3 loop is CASREVDYGYTF. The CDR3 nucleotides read TGCGCCAGCCGGGAGGTTGACTATGGCTACACCTTC.

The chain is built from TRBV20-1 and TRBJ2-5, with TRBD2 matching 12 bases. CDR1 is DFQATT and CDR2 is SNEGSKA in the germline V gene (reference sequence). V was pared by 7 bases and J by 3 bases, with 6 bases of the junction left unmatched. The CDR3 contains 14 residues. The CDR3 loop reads CSGGLAGRKETQYF. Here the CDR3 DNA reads TGCAGTGGGGGACTAGCGGGTCGCAAAGAGACCCAGTACTTC.

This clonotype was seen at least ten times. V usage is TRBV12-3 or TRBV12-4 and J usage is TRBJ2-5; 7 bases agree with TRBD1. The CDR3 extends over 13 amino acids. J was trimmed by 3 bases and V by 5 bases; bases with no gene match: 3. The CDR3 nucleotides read TGTGCCAGCAGTCCGGACAGGAAAGAGACCCAGTACTTC. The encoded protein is CASSPDRKETQYF.

CDR3 in amino acids: CASSVDNGQGNEQYF. CDR3 sequence (DNA): TGTGCCAGCAGCGTAGATAACGGACAGGGAAACGAGCAGTACTTC. The gene calls are TRBV9 and TRBJ2-5; 8 nucleotides align to TRBD1. The DNA matches TRBJ2-7 better at its end, which makes the J call doubtful. CDR1 and CDR2 from the germline V gene are SGDLS and YYNGEE. The CDR3 totals 15 residues.

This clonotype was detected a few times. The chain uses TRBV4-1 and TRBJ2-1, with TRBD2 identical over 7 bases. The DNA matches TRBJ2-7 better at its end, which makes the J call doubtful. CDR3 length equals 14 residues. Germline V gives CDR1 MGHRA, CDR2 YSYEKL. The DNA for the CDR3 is TGCGCCAGCAGCCGGTCAAGGGCGGGGGATGAGCAGTACTTC. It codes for CASSRSRAGDEQYF.

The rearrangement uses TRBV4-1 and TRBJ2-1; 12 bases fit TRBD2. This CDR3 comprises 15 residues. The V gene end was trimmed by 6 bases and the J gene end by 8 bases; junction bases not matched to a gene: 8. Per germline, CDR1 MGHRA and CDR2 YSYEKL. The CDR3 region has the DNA TGCGCCAGCAGTCGACTAGCGGGAGTGGGGGATGAGCAGTTCTTC. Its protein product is CASSRLAGVGDEQFF.

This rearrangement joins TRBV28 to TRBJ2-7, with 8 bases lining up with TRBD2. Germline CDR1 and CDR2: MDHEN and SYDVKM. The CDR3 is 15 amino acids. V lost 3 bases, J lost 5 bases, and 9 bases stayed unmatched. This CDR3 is CASSLPGTRGDEQYF. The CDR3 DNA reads TGTGCCAGCAGTTTGCCCGGGACTAGAGGGGACGAGCAGTACTTC.

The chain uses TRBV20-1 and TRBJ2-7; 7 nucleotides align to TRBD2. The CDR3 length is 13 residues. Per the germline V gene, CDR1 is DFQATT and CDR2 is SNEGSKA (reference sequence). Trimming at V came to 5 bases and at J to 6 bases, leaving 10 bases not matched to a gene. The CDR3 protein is CSAQGLFIGEQYF. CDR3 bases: TGCAGTGCTCAGGGACTATTTATCGGCGAGCAGTACTTC.

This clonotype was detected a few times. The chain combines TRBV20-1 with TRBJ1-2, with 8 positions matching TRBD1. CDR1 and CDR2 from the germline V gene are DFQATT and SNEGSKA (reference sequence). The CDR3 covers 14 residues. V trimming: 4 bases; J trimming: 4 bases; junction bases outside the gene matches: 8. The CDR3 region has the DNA TGCAGTGCTACGGAGCTCGGGACAGGCTATGGCTACACCTTC. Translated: CSATELGTGYGYTF.

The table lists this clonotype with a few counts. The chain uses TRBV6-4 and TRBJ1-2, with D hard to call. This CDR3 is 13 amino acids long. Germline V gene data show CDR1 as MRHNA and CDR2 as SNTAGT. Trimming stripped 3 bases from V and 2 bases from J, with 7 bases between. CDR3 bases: TGTGCCAGCAGTGAGCGGGAGAACTATGGCTACACCTTC. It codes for CASSERENYGYTF.

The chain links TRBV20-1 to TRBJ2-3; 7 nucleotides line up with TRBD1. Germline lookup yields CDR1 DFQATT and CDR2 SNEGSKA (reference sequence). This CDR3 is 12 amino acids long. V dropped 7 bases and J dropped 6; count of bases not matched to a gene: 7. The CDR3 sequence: CSGTDRVDTQYF. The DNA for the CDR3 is TGCAGTGGAACCGACAGGGTGGATACGCAGTATTTT.

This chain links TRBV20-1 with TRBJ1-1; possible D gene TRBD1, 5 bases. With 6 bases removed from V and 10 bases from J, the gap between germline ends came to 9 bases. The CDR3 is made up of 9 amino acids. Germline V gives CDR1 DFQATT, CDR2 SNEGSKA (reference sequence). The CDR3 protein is CSAWQGAFF. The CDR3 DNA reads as TGCAGTGCATGGCAGGGAGCTTTCTTT.

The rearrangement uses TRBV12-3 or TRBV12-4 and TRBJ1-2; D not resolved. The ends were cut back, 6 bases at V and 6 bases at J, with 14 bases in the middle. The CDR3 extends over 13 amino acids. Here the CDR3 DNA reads TGTGCCAGCAGCCCGTATAGGAGGAATGGCTACACCTTC. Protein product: CASSPYRRNGYTF.

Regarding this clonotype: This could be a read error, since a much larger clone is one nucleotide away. CDR3 bases: TGTTCCAGCAGTCTCCTCTCCGGAGCGGCCACAGATGCGCAGTATTTT. Protein product: CSSSLLSGAATDAQYF. The V gene is TRBV12-3 or TRBV12-4, the J gene TRBJ2-3, with D possibly matching TRBD2 (5 bases). The length of the CDR3 is 16 residues.

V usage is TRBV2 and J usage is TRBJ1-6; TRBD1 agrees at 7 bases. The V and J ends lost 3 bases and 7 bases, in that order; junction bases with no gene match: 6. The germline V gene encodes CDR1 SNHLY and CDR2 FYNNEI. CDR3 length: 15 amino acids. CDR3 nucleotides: TGTGCCAGCAGTGAGTTGGAGACAGGGAATTCACCCCTCCACTTT. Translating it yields CASSELETGNSPLHF.

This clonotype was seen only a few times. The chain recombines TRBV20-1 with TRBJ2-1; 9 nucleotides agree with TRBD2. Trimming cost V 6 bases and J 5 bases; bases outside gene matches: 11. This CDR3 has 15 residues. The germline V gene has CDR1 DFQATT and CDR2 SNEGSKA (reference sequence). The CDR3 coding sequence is TGCAGTGCCGAGAACGGACTAGCGACCAACAATGAGCAGTTCTTC. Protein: CSAENGLATNNEQFF.

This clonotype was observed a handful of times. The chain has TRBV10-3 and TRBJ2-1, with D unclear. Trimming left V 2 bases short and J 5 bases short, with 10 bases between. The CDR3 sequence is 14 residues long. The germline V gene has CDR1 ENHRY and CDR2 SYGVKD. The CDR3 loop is CAISETGQNNEQFF. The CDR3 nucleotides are TGTGCCATCAGTGAGACTGGTCAAAACAATGAGCAGTTCTTC.